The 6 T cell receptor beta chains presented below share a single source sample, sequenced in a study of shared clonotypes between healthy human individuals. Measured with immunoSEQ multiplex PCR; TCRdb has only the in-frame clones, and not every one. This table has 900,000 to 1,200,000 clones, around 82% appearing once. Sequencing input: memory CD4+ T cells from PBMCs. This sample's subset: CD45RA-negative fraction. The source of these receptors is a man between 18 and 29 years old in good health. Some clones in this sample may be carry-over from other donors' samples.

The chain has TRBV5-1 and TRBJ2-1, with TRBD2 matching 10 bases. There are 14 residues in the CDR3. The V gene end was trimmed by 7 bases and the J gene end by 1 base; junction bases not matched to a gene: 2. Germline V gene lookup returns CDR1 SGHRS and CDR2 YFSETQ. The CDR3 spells CASGTSASYNEQFF. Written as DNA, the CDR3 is TGCGCCAGCGGGACTAGCGCGTCCTACAATGAGCAGTTCTTC.

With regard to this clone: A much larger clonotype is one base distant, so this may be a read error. CDR3 in amino acids: CASGQTSYEQYF. The DNA of the CDR3 is TGTGCCAGCGGACAGACCTCCTACGAGCAGTACTTC. V is TRBV28 and J is TRBJ2-7, with a possible D match to TRBD1 (6 bases). V was cut by 8 bases and J by 0 bases, with 8 bases left in between. Germline CDR1 and CDR2: MDHEN and SYDVKM. The CDR3 sequence is 12 residues long.

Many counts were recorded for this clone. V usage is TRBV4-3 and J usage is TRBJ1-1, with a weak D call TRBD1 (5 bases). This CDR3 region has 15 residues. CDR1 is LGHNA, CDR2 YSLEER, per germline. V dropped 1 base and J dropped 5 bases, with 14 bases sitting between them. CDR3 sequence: CASSQGAGGRTEAFF. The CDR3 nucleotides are TGCGCCAGCAGCCAAGGGGCGGGGGGAAGAACTGAAGCTTTCTTT.

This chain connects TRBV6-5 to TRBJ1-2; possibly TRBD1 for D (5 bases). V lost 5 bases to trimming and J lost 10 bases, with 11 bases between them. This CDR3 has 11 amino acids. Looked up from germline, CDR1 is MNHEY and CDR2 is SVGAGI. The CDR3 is CASSQGGPYTF. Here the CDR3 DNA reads TGTGCCAGCAGTCAGGGCGGGCCCTACACCTTC.

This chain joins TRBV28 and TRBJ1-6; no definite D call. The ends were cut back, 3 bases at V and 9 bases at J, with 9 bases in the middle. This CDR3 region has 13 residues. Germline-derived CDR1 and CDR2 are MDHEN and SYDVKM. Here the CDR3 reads CASSLRNVSPLHF. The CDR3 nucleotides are TGTGCCAGCAGTTTGCGGAACGTTTCACCCCTCCACTTT.

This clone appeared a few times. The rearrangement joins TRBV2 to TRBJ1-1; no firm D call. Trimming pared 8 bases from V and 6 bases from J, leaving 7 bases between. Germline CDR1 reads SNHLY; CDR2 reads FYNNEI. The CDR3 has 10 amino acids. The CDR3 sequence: CASGGSEAFF. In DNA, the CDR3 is TGTGCCAGCGGCGGTTCTGAAGCTTTCTTT. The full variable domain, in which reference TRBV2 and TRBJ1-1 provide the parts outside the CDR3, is EPEVTQTPSHQVTQMGQEVILRCVPISNHLYFYWYRQILGQKVEFLVSFYNNEISEKSEIFDDQFSVERPDGSNFTLKIRSTKLEDSAMYFCASGGSEAFFGQGTRLTVV.